This T cell receptor (beta chain) was profiled in a study of CD8 T cells in Susac syndrome (dated by TCRdb to about 2019). Concerning the study at large: Repertoire sequencing was used to test whether CD8+ T cell activation and differentiation in Susac syndrome was antigen driven.

Compared with germline, V lacks 0 bases and J lacks 5 bases; bases without a gene match: 10. CDR1 and CDR2 are read off the germline V gene (reference sequence) as LGHDT and YNNKEL. The CDR3 measures 19 amino acids from cysteine to phenylalanine. Solely the CDR3 DNA is kept, with 57 bases framed from the first base. Broader findings and caveats from the paper: The TCR sequencing and HLA analysis was acknowledged to have included a relatively small number of individuals.

High-throughput TCR beta sequencing profiled peripheral blood CD8+ and CD4+ T cells from healthy donors, Susac syndrome patients and multiple sclerosis patients. The multiple sclerosis controls were treatment-naive patients who had stable or active relapsing-remitting disease and met the revised McDonald criteria. Bulk CD8+ and CD4+ T cells were purified magnetically by negative isolation, whereas CD8+ TEMRA cells were enriched by FACS. Blood was drawn into EDTA tubes, processed within 24 hours, and PBMCs were isolated by density gradient centrifugation. PBMCs intended for TCR sequencing were cryopreserved in liquid nitrogen and thawed later in a water bath at 37 degrees C. A purity of at least 90% was achieved for sorted or isolated CD4+, CD8+ and CD8+ TEMRA cells. RNA was extracted using the RNeasy kit, and roughly 0.5 to 1 ug of the RNA was reverse transcribed with random hexamers. The immunoSEQ multiplex PCR assay, which covers 54 Vbeta and 13 Jbeta segments, was used to amplify TCR beta CDR3 regions. PCR amplification bias was corrected using a synthetic template baseline for primer optimization and computational correction. Under the source paper's analysis protocol: Reads were annotated to V, D and J genes per IMGT and analyzed with immunoSEQ Analyzer, keeping only productive sequences. Clonality was computed as one minus Shannon entropy normalized by log2 of the number of productive unique sequences. Public and private clones were assessed among the 100 most prevalent clones of each patient and control. Susac-specific clones were defined as absent from healthy and MS cohorts, 850 to 1,300 published viral clones and other ImmuneACCESS disease sequences. The public reads were reprocessed in TCRdb via fastp at Q25 and MiXCR, keeping in-frame beta chains. Entries that share a CDR3 protein sequence are merged under the most common genes and DNA. TCRdb, rather than the study authors, made the V and J calls. The sample yields approximately 160,000 distinct CDR3 sequences; less than 95% were counted once. Together, the top ten hold around 0.093% of the sample.

Regarding this clonotype: The specificity of this receptor is unknown. Base qualities are not recorded, but no much larger clone differs from it by a single base.

The sample comprised CD4+ T cells from PBMCs. Rearrangement joined TRBV3-1 to TRBJ2-5; 15 middle bases align to TRBD2. The clonotype comes from a human donor with multiple sclerosis. Here the CDR3 is given as CASSQEVGLAGGIEETQYF. The DNA is as follows: TGTGCCAGCAGCCAAGAGGTGGGACTAGCGGGAGGCATAGAGGAGACCCAGTACTTC.